The rows below give T cell receptor beta chains drawn from one sample of a study of Ad26.COV2.S vaccination and SARS-CoV-2 variants. Produced via immunoSEQ multiplex PCR; TCRdb's table is partial and in-frame only. The sample holds about 320,000 clones, just under 85% seen once. The specimen comprised peripheral blood, sampled in a trial of Ad26.COV2.S vaccine versus placebo. Receptors were obtained from a person between 18 and 65 years old who received the Ad26.COV2.S COVID-19 vaccine or a placebo. Each CDR3 is given with its conserved first and last residue. Each record gives: J gene, D gene, V gene, clone size, CDR3 DNA, CDR3 protein. D genes are given only for firm matches. Not all rows give a size; the values are once, few, many and, for expanded clones, a class.

j_call: TRBJ1-2
d_call: TRBD1
v_call: TRBV6-1
clone_size: few
cdr3_nt: TGTGCCAGCAGTGAAATAGGACAGGGGCTCCCCTTC
cdr3_aa: CASSEIGQGLPF

j_call: TRBJ2-2
d_call: TRBD2
v_call: TRBV5-4
clone_size: NA
cdr3_nt: TGTGCCAGCAGCTTGGGTCCGGGGGGGGACACCGGGGAGCTGTTTTTT
cdr3_aa: CASSLGPGGDTGELFF

j_call: TRBJ1-1
d_call: NA
v_call: TRBV13
clone_size: once
cdr3_nt: TGTGCCAGCAGCTTAAAGGGGCCAGGGACTGAAGCTTTCTTT
cdr3_aa: CASSLKGPGTEAFF

j_call: TRBJ1-1
d_call: NA
v_call: TRBV4-1
clone_size: NA
cdr3_nt: TGCGCCAGCAGTCGATACAGGCGATCCACTGAAGCTTTCTTT
cdr3_aa: CASSRYRRSTEAFF

j_call: TRBJ2-5
d_call: TRBD2
v_call: TRBV7-2
clone_size: NA
cdr3_nt: TGTGCCAGCAGCCCCGGGGTAGCGGGGGGCGGGGGGACCCAGTACTTC
cdr3_aa: CASSPGVAGGGGTQYF

j_call: TRBJ2-7
d_call: TRBD2
v_call: TRBV5-4
clone_size: NA
cdr3_nt: TGTGCCAGCAGCTTGAAGAGCGGGGGATACGACGAGCAGTACTTC
cdr3_aa: CASSLKSGGYDEQYF

j_call: TRBJ2-3
d_call: TRBD2
v_call: TRBV7-3
clone_size: NA
cdr3_nt: TGTGCCAGCAGCTTAACGCTAGCGGGGGCAGATACGCAGTATTTT
cdr3_aa: CASSLTLAGADTQYF

j_call: TRBJ1-5
d_call: NA
v_call: TRBV7-4
clone_size: NA
cdr3_nt: TGTGCCAGCACCGGAAGCGGACAGTCTACTTACAATCAGCCCCAGCATTTT
cdr3_aa: CASTGSGQSTYNQPQHF

j_call: TRBJ1-1
d_call: NA
v_call: TRBV2
clone_size: NA
cdr3_nt: TGTGCCAGCAGAGAGAAGGGTTTTAACACTGAAGCTTTCTTT
cdr3_aa: CASREKGFNTEAFF

j_call: TRBJ2-1
d_call: NA
v_call: TRBV10-3
clone_size: once
cdr3_nt: TGTGCCATCAGTGAGTCAACAGGGAGGTCCTACAATGAGCAGTTCTTC
cdr3_aa: CAISESTGRSYNEQFF

j_call: TRBJ1-5
d_call: TRBD1
v_call: TRBV7-9
clone_size: NA
cdr3_nt: TGTGCCAGCAGCATAGGACAGGGCCCAAGGGGAAATCAGCCCCAGCATTTT
cdr3_aa: CASSIGQGPRGNQPQHF

j_call: TRBJ1-1
d_call: TRBD1
v_call: TRBV28
clone_size: NA
cdr3_nt: TGTGCCAGCAGCCCGGACAGGGCGGGGGGGACCACTGAAGCTTTCTTT
cdr3_aa: CASSPDRAGGTTEAFF

j_call: TRBJ2-1
d_call: NA
v_call: TRBV28
clone_size: once
cdr3_nt: TGTGCCAGCAGTTCGAGGACCCCGAGCTCCTACAATGAGCAGTTCTTC
cdr3_aa: CASSSRTPSSYNEQFF

j_call: TRBJ2-7
d_call: TRBD1
v_call: TRBV27
clone_size: NA
cdr3_nt: TGTGCCAGCAGTTTATTGGGACAGGGTAACTACGAGCAGTACTTC
cdr3_aa: CASSLLGQGNYEQYF

j_call: TRBJ2-3
d_call: TRBD2
v_call: TRBV4-2
clone_size: NA
cdr3_nt: TGTGCCAGCAGCCAAGATCTAACCGGGCGCTGGGGGGGGTCTAACACAGATACGCAGTATTTT
cdr3_aa: CASSQDLTGRWGGSNTDTQYF

j_call: TRBJ2-5
d_call: TRBD1
v_call: TRBV13
clone_size: once
cdr3_nt: TGTGCCAGCAGCTTTCAAGGACAGGGGCAAGAGACCCAGTACTTC
cdr3_aa: CASSFQGQGQETQYF

j_call: TRBJ2-7
d_call: NA
v_call: TRBV28
clone_size: NA
cdr3_nt: TGTGCCAGCAGATCAGGGAGCGAGCAGTACTTC
cdr3_aa: CASRSGSEQYF

j_call: TRBJ1-1
d_call: TRBD1
v_call: TRBV6-5
clone_size: NA
cdr3_nt: TGTGCCAGCATCAGGACAGGGGAAGCTGAAGCTTTCTTT
cdr3_aa: CASIRTGEAEAFF

j_call: TRBJ1-1
d_call: NA
v_call: TRBV11-2
clone_size: few
cdr3_nt: TGTGCCAGCAGCACTAGGACGGGGATCACTGAAGCTTTCTTT
cdr3_aa: CASSTRTGITEAFF

j_call: TRBJ1-1
d_call: NA
v_call: TRBV5-4
clone_size: once
cdr3_nt: TGTGCCAGCAGCCGCTCCAAGACAGCAGAAGCTTTCTTT
cdr3_aa: CASSRSKTAEAFF

j_call: TRBJ2-6
d_call: NA
v_call: TRBV19
clone_size: few
cdr3_nt: TGTGCCAGTAGTACTCATCTATCTGGGGCCAACGTCCTGACTTTC
cdr3_aa: CASSTHLSGANVLTF

j_call: TRBJ1-3
d_call: TRBD1
v_call: TRBV5-4
clone_size: NA
cdr3_nt: TGTGCCAGCAGCTACGGGACAGGGCCTGGAAACACCATATATTTT
cdr3_aa: CASSYGTGPGNTIYF

j_call: TRBJ1-2
d_call: NA
v_call: TRBV6-4
clone_size: NA
cdr3_nt: TGTGCCAGTCCGGGACATACAGTTTATGGCTACACCTTC
cdr3_aa: CASPGHTVYGYTF

j_call: TRBJ1-3
d_call: NA
v_call: TRBV4-1
clone_size: NA
cdr3_nt: TGCGCCAGCAGCCAAGAGACAGGCGCAATCTCTGGAAACACCATATATTTT
cdr3_aa: CASSQETGAISGNTIYF

j_call: TRBJ1-6
d_call: TRBD1
v_call: TRBV4-1
clone_size: NA
cdr3_nt: TGCGCCAGCAGCCAAGTCGCAAAATTGACAGGGACGGCAGGCTCCTATAATTCACCCCTCCACTTT
cdr3_aa: CASSQVAKLTGTAGSYNSPLHF

j_call: TRBJ2-2
d_call: NA
v_call: TRBV18
clone_size: NA
cdr3_nt: TGTGCCAGCTCGCCAACGGGGTCCGGGGAGCTGTTTTTT
cdr3_aa: CASSPTGSGELFF

j_call: TRBJ2-5
d_call: TRBD2
v_call: TRBV19
clone_size: NA
cdr3_nt: TGTGCCAGTAGTCGGACTAGCGGGGGGTACCAAGAGACCCAGTACTTC
cdr3_aa: CASSRTSGGYQETQYF

j_call: TRBJ2-2
d_call: NA
v_call: TRBV9
clone_size: NA
cdr3_nt: TGTGCCAGCAGCGTAGGAGGAGACACCGGGGAGCTGTTTTTT
cdr3_aa: CASSVGGDTGELFF

j_call: TRBJ2-1
d_call: NA
v_call: TRBV6-5
clone_size: once
cdr3_nt: TGTGCCAGCAGAACTGACCTCTACAGCGTCCCGTTCTTC
cdr3_aa: CASRTDLYSVPFF

j_call: TRBJ2-2
d_call: NA
v_call: TRBV10-1
clone_size: NA
cdr3_nt: TGCGCCAGCAGTGAGTCGCTGTACACCGGGGAGCTGTTTTTT
cdr3_aa: CASSESLYTGELFF

j_call: TRBJ2-7
d_call: NA
v_call: TRBV18
clone_size: NA
cdr3_nt: TGTGCCAGCTCACCACGGGGGAAAGGGTACGAGCAGTACTTC
cdr3_aa: CASSPRGKGYEQYF

j_call: TRBJ2-3
d_call: TRBD1
v_call: TRBV4-2
clone_size: NA
cdr3_nt: TGTGCCAGCAGCCTTCAGGGGCCGGGACAGGGGTGGAGAGATACGCAGTATTTT
cdr3_aa: CASSLQGPGQGWRDTQYF

j_call: TRBJ2-7
d_call: NA
v_call: TRBV19
clone_size: few
cdr3_nt: TGTGCCAGTAGTAGAACGCGACCCACCGACGCGGGACACCCATACGAGCAGTACTTC
cdr3_aa: CASSRTRPTDAGHPYEQYF

j_call: TRBJ1-6
d_call: NA
v_call: TRBV28
clone_size: few
cdr3_nt: TGTGCCAGCAGTTTCGGACCTGGACTTTCACCCCTCCACTTT
cdr3_aa: CASSFGPGLSPLHF

j_call: TRBJ1-3
d_call: NA
v_call: TRBV5-1
clone_size: NA
cdr3_nt: TGCGCCAGCAGCTTGGTTCTGGGGCAGGGAGCCGGAAACACCATATATTTT
cdr3_aa: CASSLVLGQGAGNTIYF

j_call: TRBJ2-5
d_call: TRBD1
v_call: TRBV6-5
clone_size: NA
cdr3_nt: TGTGCCAGCAGTTACAGGACAGGGCGGGAGACCCAGTACTTC
cdr3_aa: CASSYRTGRETQYF

j_call: TRBJ1-4
d_call: NA
v_call: TRBV5-6
clone_size: NA
cdr3_nt: TGTGCCAGCAGCCCGCAGGGTAATGAAAAACTGTTTTTT
cdr3_aa: CASSPQGNEKLFF

j_call: TRBJ2-3
d_call: NA
v_call: TRBV5-4
clone_size: NA
cdr3_nt: TGTGCCAGCAGCCCTAGTAACACAGATACGCAGTATTTT
cdr3_aa: CASSPSNTDTQYF

j_call: TRBJ2-1
d_call: NA
v_call: TRBV5-1
clone_size: NA
cdr3_nt: TGCGCCAGCAGCTTGGTTCCAGGGATCGTCAATGAGCAGTTCTTC
cdr3_aa: CASSLVPGIVNEQFF

j_call: TRBJ2-7
d_call: NA
v_call: TRBV29-1
clone_size: NA
cdr3_nt: TGCAGCGTTGACGTCGGATACGAGCAGTACTTC
cdr3_aa: CSVDVGYEQYF

j_call: TRBJ2-3
d_call: NA
v_call: TRBV28
clone_size: NA
cdr3_nt: TGTGCCAGCAGTTTAGTAGGGCGGGGTGACACAGATACGCAGTATTTT
cdr3_aa: CASSLVGRGDTDTQYF

j_call: TRBJ1-1
d_call: TRBD1
v_call: TRBV6-1
clone_size: NA
cdr3_nt: TGTGCCAGCAGTACCCCGGGACAGGGGAATACTGAAGCTTTCTTT
cdr3_aa: CASSTPGQGNTEAFF

j_call: TRBJ2-1
d_call: TRBD2
v_call: TRBV19
clone_size: NA
cdr3_nt: TGTGCCAGTAGCCCCGGAAGAACTACTAGCGGGCCTCCCGTAGTCTACAATGAGCAGTTCTTC
cdr3_aa: CASSPGRTTSGPPVVYNEQFF

j_call: TRBJ2-3
d_call: TRBD2
v_call: TRBV5-1
clone_size: NA
cdr3_nt: TGCGCCAGCAGCTTGAGCCTAGCGGGACCAACAGATACGCAGTATTTT
cdr3_aa: CASSLSLAGPTDTQYF

j_call: TRBJ1-1
d_call: NA
v_call: TRBV14
clone_size: NA
cdr3_nt: TGTGCCAGCAGCCAAGGTGGGGGGAACACTGAAGCTTTCTTT
cdr3_aa: CASSQGGGNTEAFF

j_call: TRBJ2-2
d_call: NA
v_call: TRBV5-1
clone_size: NA
cdr3_nt: TGCGCCAGCAGCTTGGTTAGGACCGGGGAGCTGTTTTTT
cdr3_aa: CASSLVRTGELFF

j_call: TRBJ2-7
d_call: NA
v_call: TRBV11-2
clone_size: few
cdr3_nt: TGTGCCAGCAGCTTAGTTAACGAGCAGTACTTC
cdr3_aa: CASSLVNEQYF

j_call: TRBJ2-7
d_call: TRBD1
v_call: TRBV28
clone_size: NA
cdr3_nt: TGTGCCAGCAAAAAGACAGGGATTACCTACGAGCAGTACTTC
cdr3_aa: CASKKTGITYEQYF

j_call: TRBJ2-5
d_call: TRBD1
v_call: TRBV5-6
clone_size: NA
cdr3_nt: TGTGCCAGCAGCTTGGGACAGGGAAAAGAGACCCAGTACTTC
cdr3_aa: CASSLGQGKETQYF

j_call: TRBJ2-2
d_call: TRBD1
v_call: TRBV11-3
clone_size: once
cdr3_nt: TGTGCCAGCAGCTTAGAGGAGGGGACAGGAGTTGCCGGGGAGCTGTTTTTT
cdr3_aa: CASSLEEGTGVAGELFF

j_call: TRBJ2-4
d_call: TRBD2
v_call: TRBV28
clone_size: NA
cdr3_nt: TGTGCCAGCAGTTTCCCGACTAGCGGCTACGGGAAAAACATTCAGTACTTC
cdr3_aa: CASSFPTSGYGKNIQYF

j_call: TRBJ2-3
d_call: NA
v_call: TRBV12-3/TRBV12-4
clone_size: NA
cdr3_nt: TGTGCCAGCAGTTTGGGGCTAAATACGCAGTATTTT
cdr3_aa: CASSLGLNTQYF

j_call: TRBJ2-7
d_call: TRBD1
v_call: TRBV29-1
clone_size: NA
cdr3_nt: TGCAGCGTTCGCGGGACAGGGTTTCACGAGCAGTACTTC
cdr3_aa: CSVRGTGFHEQYF

j_call: TRBJ2-1
d_call: TRBD2
v_call: TRBV7-9
clone_size: NA
cdr3_nt: TGTGCCAGCAGCTTAGGTACGGGACTAGCTTACAATGAGCAGTTCTTC
cdr3_aa: CASSLGTGLAYNEQFF

j_call: TRBJ2-1
d_call: NA
v_call: TRBV6-5
clone_size: NA
cdr3_nt: TGTGCCAGCAGTTACTGGGTTAGTGGCTCCTACAATGAGCAGTTCTTC
cdr3_aa: CASSYWVSGSYNEQFF

j_call: TRBJ2-7
d_call: NA
v_call: TRBV29-1
clone_size: NA
cdr3_nt: TGCAGCGGCATACTAGTGGACGAGCAGTACTTC
cdr3_aa: CSGILVDEQYF

j_call: TRBJ2-5
d_call: TRBD1
v_call: TRBV5-1
clone_size: NA
cdr3_nt: TGCGCCAGCAGCTACGGACAGGGGGCTAGAGAGACCCAGTACTTC
cdr3_aa: CASSYGQGARETQYF

j_call: TRBJ1-2
d_call: NA
v_call: TRBV28
clone_size: few
cdr3_nt: TGTGCCAGCAGTCCTCTCGGGGACACTTACTATGGCTACACCTTC
cdr3_aa: CASSPLGDTYYGYTF

j_call: TRBJ1-1
d_call: NA
v_call: TRBV6-1
clone_size: NA
cdr3_nt: TGTGCCAGCAGACCTTCCGGGACGGCGAACACTGAAGCTTTCTTT
cdr3_aa: CASRPSGTANTEAFF